This entry concerns a single T cell receptor beta chain. Its matching antigen is unknown. This specimen comes from a study of cytomegalovirus exposure and HLA in healthy donors. Study-wide points: Most of the CMV-associated TCR beta chains (in a later analysis) appeared to be HLA-restricted. TCR association rates varied by HLA locus in a later analysis, with DRB1 highest and HLA-C lowest. 87-base-pair reads could not separate some V segments, including TRBV6-2 and TRBV6-3.

J lost 0 bases, V lost 3 bases, and 1 base had no gene match. The CDR3 is made up of 16 amino acids. The germline V gene has CDR1 KGHSH and CDR2 LQKENI. It was with 60 Vbeta and 13 Jbeta primers that the PCR ran. Assay used: immunoSEQ multiplex PCR; TCRdb lists only in-frame clones, some missing. This table holds tens of thousands of clones, roughly 80% found once. Source material: PBMCs. The receptor was isolated from a middle-aged woman in good health and CMV-seropositive. The rearrangement links TRBV18 to TRBJ2-5; 13 nucleotides agree with TRBD2. For the CDR3, the DNA is TGTGCCAGCTCACCGACTAGCGGGGGGTACCAAGAGACCCAGTACTTC. Amino acid sequence: CASSPTSGGYQETQYF.